The 24 T cell receptor beta chains below were found in one sample sequenced in a study of blood T cells in healthy people across ages. A sample-barcoded 5' primer and a J-beta primer mix were used in a second PCR of roughly 7 to 11 cycles. TCRdb redid the calling of the 5' RACE reads with MiXCR, one entry per CDR3 protein. The sample has 450,000 to 700,000 distinct CDR3 sequences; approximately 30% are singletons. The sequencing sample was made of blood. The receptors were sampled from a woman in her 70s in good health.

The chain is built from TRBV6-2 or TRBV6-3 and TRBJ2-5, with 9 bases fitting TRBD1. CDR3 size: 14 residues. Germline values: CDR1 MNHEY, CDR2 SVGEGT. V shed 2 bases and J 9 bases; nucleotides not matched to a gene: 7. The CDR3 nucleotides read TGTGCCAGCAGTTACCGGGACAGGGTATCGGCCCAGTACTTC. This encodes CASSYRDRVSAQYF.

This clonotype showed up just a few times. CDR3 coding DNA: TGTGCCAGCAGCCCCCAACAGGGTAGGACTTATGGCTACACCTTC. This sequence encodes CASSPQQGRTYGYTF. This rearrangement joins TRBV9 to TRBJ1-2; TRBD1 might be the D (6 bases). CDR1 and CDR2 (germline): SGDLS, YYNGEE. This CDR3 has 15 residues. Trimming cost V 4 bases and J 5 bases, with 18 bases left between them. Together with reference TRBV9 and TRBJ1-2, the CDR3 gives the full variable domain: DSGVTQTPKHLITATGQRVTLRCSPRSGDLSVYWYQQSLDQGLQFLIQYYNGEERAKGNILERFSAQQFPDLHSELNLSSLELGDSALYFCASSPQQGRTYGYTFGSGTRLTVV.

This clonotype was seen a few times. This chain joins TRBV5-1 and TRBJ2-5; 9 bases are shared with TRBD1. The length of the CDR3 is 14 residues. V shed 4 bases, J shed 4 bases, and the junction held 5 bases outside the gene matches. Per germline, CDR1 SGHRS and CDR2 YFSETQ. CDR3 DNA sequence: TGCGCCAGCAGCACACGGGACAGGGTAGAGACCCAGTACTTC. Amino acid sequence: CASSTRDRVETQYF.

This chain joins TRBV24-1 and TRBJ2-7; D ambiguous. CDR3 length: 18 amino acids. V lost 5 bases to trimming and J lost 7 bases, with 29 bases between them. Germline V gives CDR1 KGHDR, CDR2 SFDVKD. CDR3 nucleotides: TGTGCCACCAGTGTCCTTCGGGTTCCTCCAGGCACCGTGTGGGAGCAGTACTTC. Encoded protein: CATSVLRVPPGTVWEQYF.

The CDR3 coding sequence is TGTGCCAGCAGCCAATCGCGCGGCTACACCTTC. It is translated as CASSQSRGYTF. The chain couples TRBV6-6 to TRBJ1-2; D is unclear. CDR3 length: 11 amino acids. Deletions cut 6 bases from V and 8 bases from J, with 10 bases between. CDR1 is MNHNY and CDR2 is SVGAGI in the germline V gene (reference sequence).

Concerning this clonotype: The conserved closing phenylalanine or tryptophan is absent in this CDR3, likely reflecting a read error. No DNA is shown, since the ends of the CDR3 on it are uncertain; the CDR3 is the one TCRdb lists. The chain has TRBV6-6 and TRBJ2-1; no DNA check was done on the table's D call, TRBD2. CDR1 and CDR2 (germline): MNHNY, SVGAGI (reference sequence). Both ends counted, the CDR3 spans 12 residues. CDR3 protein: CASSYDELAGVV.

This clonotype has just a few counts. The gene calls are TRBV20-1 and TRBJ1-5; tentative D call: TRBD1 (5 bases). The germline CDR1 and CDR2 sequences are DFQATT and SNEGSKA (reference sequence). The CDR3 runs to 12 residues. Trimming left V 5 bases short and J 5 bases short, with 10 bases between. This CDR3 reads CSAGGTDQPQHF. CDR3 nucleotides: TGCAGTGCTGGCGGGACGGATCAGCCCCAGCATTTT.

This chain connects TRBV7-2 to TRBJ2-2, with 7 bases fitting TRBD2. CDR1 SGHTA and CDR2 FQGNSA come from the germline V gene. The CDR3 length is 16 residues. Unmatched junction bases numbered 9, after V lost 7 bases and J lost 1 base. CDR3 loop: CASKLNGGRNTGELFF. As DNA, the CDR3 is TGTGCCAGCAAACTAAACGGGGGGAGGAACACCGGGGAGCTGTTTTTT.

The chain joins TRBV7-9 to TRBJ2-2; D is ambiguous. Trimming pared 5 bases from V and 0 bases from J, leaving 13 bases between. The CDR3 extends over 16 amino acids. Germline V gene data show CDR1 as SEHNR and CDR2 as FQNEAQ (reference sequence). The CDR3 spells CASSPSVPPNTGELFF. The CDR3 nucleotides are TGTGCCAGCAGCCCCTCTGTGCCCCCGAACACCGGGGAGCTGTTTTTT.

This chain links TRBV20-1 with TRBJ2-7; 9 nucleotides align to TRBD2. J was trimmed by 5 bases and V by 6 bases; bases with no gene match: 11. The CDR3 is made up of 14 amino acids. CDR1 and CDR2 from the germline V gene are DFQATT and SNEGSKA (reference sequence). CDR3 nucleotides: TGCAGTGCCCCCTGGGGGACTAGCCTTGACGAGCAGTACTTC. Protein: CSAPWGTSLDEQYF.

The rearrangement joins TRBV5-1 to TRBJ2-3, with D perhaps given as TRBD1 or TRBD2 (5 bases each). Deletions cut 4 bases from V and 0 bases from J, with 9 bases between. In germline, CDR1 is SGHRS, CDR2 YFSETQ. The CDR3 has 14 residues. The CDR3 DNA reads as TGCGCCAGCAGCATCGGGACCAGCACAGATACGCAGTATTTT. This translates into CASSIGTSTDTQYF.

The chain carries TRBV7-9 and TRBJ2-4, with D possibly TRBD2 on 5 matching bases. Germline V gene data show CDR1 as SEHNR and CDR2 as FQNEAQ (reference sequence). CDR3 length: 15 amino acids. Trimming stripped 2 bases from V and 1 base from J, with 9 bases between. The CDR3 region has the DNA TGTGCCAGCAGCTTATCTGGGGAGGCCAAAAACATTCAGTACTTC. This encodes CASSLSGEAKNIQYF.

This clonotype was detected only a few times. The chain carries TRBV7-8 and TRBJ2-7, with D tentatively TRBD1 (6 bases). Germline CDR1 reads SGHVS; CDR2 reads FQNEAQ. Deletions cut 3 bases from V and 6 bases from J, with 9 bases between. This CDR3 is built from 12 residues. For the CDR3, the DNA is TGTGCCAGCAGCTTCCAGGGGCCCGAGCAGTACTTC. The encoded protein is CASSFQGPEQYF.

The V and J genes are TRBV25-1 and TRBJ2-1; 7 bases map to TRBD1. V dropped 4 bases and J dropped 2; count of bases not matched to a gene: 2. This CDR3 spans 14 amino acids. Looked up from germline, CDR1 is MGHDK and CDR2 is SYGVNS. The CDR3 sequence: CASSVQGPYNEQFF. The CDR3, as DNA: TGTGCCAGCAGTGTACAGGGGCCCTACAATGAGCAGTTCTTC. The variable domain in full, with the rest retrieved from reference TRBV25-1 and TRBJ2-1, is EADIYQTPRYLVIGTGKKITLECSQTMGHDKMYWYQQDPGMELHLIHYSYGVNSTEKGDLSSESTVSRIRTEHFPLTLESARPSHTSQYLCASSVQGPYNEQFFGPGTRLTVL.

This clonotype appeared a few times. This chain joins TRBV6-5 and TRBJ2-5; 10 bases are shared with TRBD2. V lost 7 bases, J lost 4 bases, and 9 bases stayed unmatched. The CDR3 length is 15 residues. Germline values: CDR1 MNHEY, CDR2 SVGAGI. CDR3 amino acids: CASTTWASGGETQYF. The CDR3 region has the DNA TGTGCCAGCACCACCTGGGCTAGCGGGGGAGAGACCCAGTACTTC.

The CDR3 DNA is TGCAGCGTTCGGACAGGGAAGGGATCCTACGAGCAGTACTTC. Translation: CSVRTGKGSYEQYF. The chain employs TRBV29-1 and TRBJ2-7, with TRBD1 matching over 8 bases. Per germline, CDR1 SQVTM and CDR2 ANQGSEA. The trim removed 5 bases at V and 1 base at J, leaving 7 bases unmatched. This CDR3 is 14 amino acids long.

This sequence joins TRBV5-1 and TRBJ1-1; TRBD1 is a possible D gene (5 bases). Germline V gene data show CDR1 as SGHRS and CDR2 as YFSETQ. V was trimmed by 7 bases and J by 2 bases, leaving 15 bases between them. This CDR3 spans 14 amino acids. In DNA form, the CDR3 reads TGCGCCAGCCTCCGGGGGACGGGAAACACTGAAGCTTTCTTT. Its protein is CASLRGTGNTEAFF.

V and J are TRBV10-3 and TRBJ2-5; 15 nucleotides align to TRBD2. The end of the DNA is better explained by TRBJ2-1, so the J call may be wrong. Germline CDR1 ENHRY, CDR2 SYGVKD. The CDR3 length is 16 residues. CDR3 amino acids: CAITRGLAGGQNEQFF. CDR3 nucleotides: TGTGCCATCACTCGAGGACTAGCGGGGGGGCAAAATGAGCAGTTCTTC.

The chain is built from TRBV3-1 and TRBJ2-7; D gene ambiguous. Trimming removed 4 bases at V and 3 bases at J, with 7 bases between. Germline CDR1 and CDR2: LGHDT and YNNKEL (reference sequence). This CDR3 spans 12 amino acids. As DNA, the CDR3 is TGTGCCAGCAGCCGATTAGGCTACGAGCAGTACTTC. Translated, it gives CASSRLGYEQYF.

The CDR3 spells CSATPPGLAGGRRVNEQFF. In DNA form, the CDR3 reads TGCAGTGCTACCCCTCCGGGACTAGCGGGGGGCCGTCGGGTGAATGAGCAGTTCTTC. The rearrangement joins TRBV20-1 to TRBJ2-1, with 15 nucleotides matching TRBD2. This CDR3 has 19 residues. Losses at the gene ends were 4 bases for V and 7 bases for J; bases not matched to a gene: 17. Germline V gene data show CDR1 as DFQATT and CDR2 as SNEGSKA (reference sequence).

This chain joins TRBV7-9 and TRBJ2-7; 9 bases are shared with TRBD1. The CDR3 contains 15 residues. Germline-derived CDR1 and CDR2 are SEHNR and FQNEAQ (reference sequence). J gave up 5 bases and V 5 bases, and 10 bases lay outside the gene matches. This chain's CDR3 is CASSRPGQGRNEQYF. CDR3 DNA: TGTGCCAGCAGCCGACCGGGACAGGGACGAAACGAGCAGTACTTC.

The CDR3: CASSRTGQGGCEQYF. The DNA for the CDR3 is TGTGCCAGCAGCCGTACCGGACAGGGCGGGTGCGAGCAGTACTTC. The V gene is TRBV7-2, the J gene TRBJ2-7; 8 bases map to TRBD1. CDR1 and CDR2 from the germline V gene are SGHTA and FQGNSA. The CDR3 is 15 amino acids. The junction had 12 bases not matched to a gene; V was cut back by 5 bases and J by 6 bases.

This clonotype has a handful of counts. The chain joins TRBV7-2 to TRBJ2-5, with 7 bases fitting TRBD1. Trimming removed 8 bases from V and 5 bases from J; junction bases left unmatched: 8. The CDR3 loop spans 13 amino acids. Germline CDR1 SGHTA, CDR2 FQGNSA. The CDR3 bases are TGTGCCAGCGGTAGGGGGCGAGGCGAGACCCAGTACTTC. It is translated as CASGRGRGETQYF.

This chain joins TRBV2 and TRBJ2-5; maybe TRBD2 (6 bases). The CDR3 length is 16 residues. V was pared by 6 bases and J by 0 bases, with 17 bases between. The V gene's germline CDR1 is SNHLY and CDR2 FYNNEI. The CDR3 sequence is CASRELGTLYQETQYF. CDR3 sequence (DNA): TGTGCCAGCAGGGAGCTCGGGACTCTGTACCAAGAGACCCAGTACTTC.